Following are 14 T cell receptor beta chains from one sample sequenced in a study of early T cells in non-severe SARS-CoV-2 infection (dated by TCRdb to about 2021). The library was built by means of 5' RACE. Sequencing was performed on a NextSeq 500. TCRdb's own reprocessing of the public reads used fastp at Q25 and MiXCR and kept productive beta chains. Each CDR3 protein appears once, grouped with its most common genes and DNA. This sample has 50,000 or so distinct CDR3 sequences in its table, and roughly an eighth of those were observed once. Approximately 10% of the sample is held by the ten biggest clonotypes. Sequencing input: whole blood. The receptors were gathered from an adult who was a healthcare worker with PCR-confirmed SARS-CoV-2 infection or an uninfected control (not recorded which).

This clonotype was counted a few times. The genes are TRBV9 and TRBJ1-6; D call uncertain. This CDR3 has 13 amino acids. V was trimmed by 0 bases and J by 6 bases, leaving 4 bases between them. Germline CDR1 SGDLS, CDR2 YYNGEE. The CDR3 reads CASSVVGNSPLHF. CDR3 nucleotides: TGTGCCAGCAGCGTAGTCGGTAATTCACCCCTCCACTTT.

This clonotype was recorded a few times. The chain combines TRBV5-1 with TRBJ1-6; TRBD1 agrees at 7 bases. The CDR3 is made up of 15 amino acids. Germline trimming cut 3 bases from V and 7 bases from J; bases unmatched to any gene: 7. Germline assignment: CDR1 SGHRS and CDR2 YFSETQ. For the CDR3, the DNA is TGCGCCAGCAGCTACGGTGACAGGGACAATTCACCCCTCCACTTT. This gives the protein CASSYGDRDNSPLHF.

This clonotype has more than one count but fewer than ten. The V gene is TRBV5-5, the J gene TRBJ1-1, with D uncertain. V was pared by 3 bases and J by 5 bases, with 5 bases between. The germline gives CDR1 SGHKS, CDR2 YYEKEE (reference sequence). There are 11 residues in the CDR3. The CDR3 sequence: CASSSITEAFF. In nucleotides, the CDR3 is TGTGCCAGCAGCTCCATTACTGAAGCTTTCTTT.

By proportion, this clonotype is medium-sized (0.01 to 0.1%). The chain couples TRBV29-1 to TRBJ2-3; no clear D. The CDR3 runs 15 residues. The germline gives CDR1 SQVTM, CDR2 ANQGSEA. V was shortened by 1 base and J by 2 bases, with 13 bases between the two germline ends. The CDR3 DNA follows: TGCAGCGTTGAAGTTGGTTCAGGCCACACAGATACGCAGTATTTT. Protein: CSVEVGSGHTDTQYF.

This clonotype was seen only a few times. The genes are TRBV13 and TRBJ1-1; D not certain. Germline CDR1 PRHDT, CDR2 FYEKMQ (reference sequence). The CDR3 consists of 14 residues. Trimming removed 4 bases at V and 3 bases at J, with 12 bases between. In nucleotides, the CDR3 is TGTGCCAGCAGCTCAACTTCCCGGGACACTGAAGCTTTCTTT. It yields the protein CASSSTSRDTEAFF.

This rearrangement joins TRBV7-2 to TRBJ2-5, with 7 positions matching TRBD2. Germline V lookup: CDR1 SGHTA, CDR2 FQGNSA. V lost 1 base and J lost 5; bases outside the gene matches: 7. This CDR3 is 15 amino acids long. In nucleotides, the CDR3 is TGTGCCAGCAGCTTAGTCAGCAGCGGGGTGGAGACCCAGTACTTC. Its translation is CASSLVSSGVETQYF.

This clonotype was seen ten or more times. The chain is built from TRBV28 and TRBJ2-3; no firm D call. The CDR3 loop spans 13 amino acids. The V gene lost 3 bases and the J gene lost 4 bases, with 8 bases spanning the gap. CDR1 and CDR2 from the germline V gene are MDHEN and SYDVKM. As DNA, the CDR3 is TGTGCCAGCAGTTTGGTATTTCCAGATACGCAGTATTTT. It yields the protein CASSLVFPDTQYF.

This clonotype turned up a few times. The rearrangement uses TRBV7-8 and TRBJ2-3; possibly TRBD2 for D (7 bases). Germline V CDR1 and CDR2: SGHVS, FQNEAQ. The CDR3 has 17 residues. Deletions cut 0 bases from V and 5 bases from J, with 18 bases between. CDR3 nucleotides: TGTGCCAGCAGCTTAGCTTTCGGCGGGGGCGGCGGAGATACGCAGTATTTT. Its protein is CASSLAFGGGGGDTQYF.

The chain recombines TRBV20-1 with TRBJ2-3; possible D gene TRBD1, 6 bases. Germline assignment: CDR1 DFQATT and CDR2 SNEGSKA (reference sequence). This CDR3 region has 13 residues. V was clipped by 7 bases and J by 2 bases, with 13 bases between them. CDR3 DNA sequence: TGCAGTGGACAGTACAGGGCCACAGATACGCAGTATTTT. Translation: CSGQYRATDTQYF.

The chain uses TRBV28 and TRBJ2-7; no clear D gene. The germline V gene has CDR1 MDHEN and CDR2 SYDVKM. The ends were cut back, 6 bases at V and 1 base at J, with 10 bases in the middle. This CDR3 is built from 13 residues. The CDR3 DNA sequence: TGTGCCAGCAGAACCGGACGGTCCTACGAGCAGTACTTC. Protein sequence: CASRTGRSYEQYF.

This chain uses TRBV4-3 with TRBJ2-1; D call uncertain. Germline CDR1 reads LGHNA; CDR2 reads YSLEER. This CDR3 spans 13 amino acids. V shed 0 bases and J shed 15 bases, with 15 bases lying between them. CDR3 in amino acids: CASSQDPPSPPFF. The CDR3 region has the DNA TGCGCCAGCAGCCAAGATCCTCCCTCCCCTCCGTTCTTC.

The rearrangement uses TRBV3-1 and TRBJ2-1; D possibly corresponds to TRBD2 (6 bases). The length of the CDR3 is 14 residues. V was trimmed by 4 bases and J by 10 bases, leaving 17 bases between them. Germline V gene sequence: CDR1 LGHDT, CDR2 YNNKEL (reference sequence). CDR3 nucleotides: TGTGCCAGCAGCCCAAAAACTAGCCGAAAGGAGCAGTTCTTC. Translated: CASSPKTSRKEQFF.

CDR3 sequence reads: CASNQENYGYTF. CDR3 in DNA: TGTGCCAGCAATCAAGAAAACTATGGCTACACCTTC. The chain has TRBV7-9 and TRBJ1-2; no definite D call. This CDR3 spans 12 amino acids. Germline V gives CDR1 SEHNR, CDR2 FQNEAQ (reference sequence). V was shortened by 7 bases and J by 2 bases, with 8 bases between the two germline ends.

The chain combines TRBV12-3 or TRBV12-4 with TRBJ1-2, with D unresolved. V dropped 2 bases and J dropped 0 bases, with 22 bases sitting between them. This CDR3 is 19 amino acids long. Here the CDR3 reads CASSLMSWTAGSSNYGYTF. In DNA form, the CDR3 reads TGTGCCAGCAGTTTAATGAGCTGGACTGCAGGTTCCTCTAACTATGGCTACACCTTC.